The T cell receptor beta chain under discussion was sequenced for a study of cytomegalovirus exposure and HLA in healthy donors. Study results and caveats: First-cohort TCR clusters tended to co-occur in the 130 or so validation repertoires, a later analysis found. Reports credit the classifier with highly specific, highly sensitive diagnosis of cytomegalovirus status.

From germline, CDR1 is ENHRY and CDR2 SYGVKD. This CDR3 region has 15 residues. V gave up 3 bases and J gave up 0 bases; unmatched junction bases: 4. Repertoires were generated with immunoSEQ multiplex PCR, while TCRdb's copy carries only in-frame clones and drops some. The sample shows approximately 200,000 clones, about 81% of them seen only once. Notes on this clone: The antigen is unknown.

The source is a woman aged 25 to 39 in good health and CMV-seronegative. Sequenced material: PBMCs. This chain joins TRBV10-3 and TRBJ1-1, with 7 bases aligning to TRBD1. The CDR3 bases are TGTGCCATCAGTGATGTTCAGGGGGTGAACACTGAAGCTTTCTTT. It is translated as CAISDVQGVNTEAFF.